A selection of T cell receptor beta chains follows, all from one sample in a study of cytomegalovirus exposure and HLA in healthy donors. Data came from immunoSEQ multiplex PCR; TCRdb stores just in-frame clones and leaves some out. The repertoire consists of roughly 150,000 clones, with 70% to 80% occurring once and the leading ten covering less than 7.5%. Sequenced sample: PBMCs. These TCRs come from a woman aged 40-49 years in good health and CMV-seropositive. Both conserved end residues are part of each CDR3. Fields, in order: clone size, J gene, V gene, D gene, CDR3 protein, CDR3 DNA. A D gene is named only where the DNA matches it firmly. Expanded clones are given a class, and other clones once, few, many or no size at all.

>.|TRBJ2-5|TRBV2|TRBD2
CASRPGLADGETQYF
TGTGCCAGCAGGCCGGGACTAGCCGATGGAGAGACCCAGTACTTC
>.|TRBJ2-3|TRBV6-5|TRBD2
CASSSSSGSPDTQYF
TGTGCCAGCAGTTCCTCTAGCGGGAGCCCAGATACGCAGTATTTT
>.|TRBJ2-1|TRBV9|TRBD2
CASSVGPSGRGNEQFF
TGTGCCAGCAGCGTAGGTCCTAGCGGGAGGGGCAATGAGCAGTTCTTC
>.|TRBJ1-5|TRBV27|TRBD1
CASKQNRDRGDQPQHF
TGTGCCAGCAAACAAAACCGGGACAGGGGGGATCAGCCCCAGCATTTT
>.|TRBJ2-7|TRBV5-1|.
CASSFEMMSEQYF
TGCGCCAGCAGCTTCGAGATGATGTCCGAGCAGTACTTC
>.|TRBJ2-7|TRBV6-5|.
CASSYSGGRGSYEQYF
TGTGCCAGCAGTTACTCGGGCGGCAGAGGGTCCTACGAGCAGTACTTC
>.|TRBJ2-2|TRBV5-5|.
CASSSQDTGELFF
TGTGCCAGCAGCTCGCAGGACACCGGGGAGCTGTTTTTT
>.|TRBJ1-6|TRBV6-5|.
CASSYAEARNNSPLHF
TGTGCCAGCAGTTACGCGGAGGCAAGAAATAATTCACCCCTCCACTTT
>few|TRBJ1-5|TRBV15|TRBD1
CATSRDQGVRQPQHF
TGTGCCACCAGCAGAGATCAGGGGGTAAGACAGCCCCAGCATTTT
>.|TRBJ2-5|TRBV2|TRBD1
CASRARTGLETQYF
TGTGCCAGCAGGGCAAGGACAGGGTTGGAGACCCAGTACTTC
>.|TRBJ1-2|TRBV7-8|.
CASNRENYGYTF
TGTGCCAGCAATAGAGAGAACTATGGCTACACCTTC
>once|TRBJ2-7|TRBV28|TRBD2
CASSFFRVSGSFNEQYF
TGTGCCAGCAGTTTTTTCCGGGTAAGCGGGAGTTTCAACGAGCAGTACTTC
>.|TRBJ2-1|TRBV6-1|TRBD2
CASSGPGLAGEQFF
TGTGCCAGCAGTGGTCCGGGACTAGCGGGAGAACAGTTCTTC
>.|TRBJ1-4|TRBV10-2|.
CASSESIMREKLFF
TGCGCCAGCAGTGAGTCGATTATGAGGGAAAAACTGTTTTTT
>.|TRBJ2-7|TRBV5-1|.
CASGALPGSYEQYF
TGCGCCAGCGGGGCACTCCCCGGCTCCTACGAGCAGTACTTC
>.|TRBJ1-2|TRBV7-9|.
CASSKEAGEGYGYTF
TGTGCCAGCAGCAAAGAGGCAGGGGAAGGCTATGGCTACACCTTC
>.|TRBJ2-3|TRBV6-1|.
CASMVGGGIDTQYF
TGTGCCAGCATGGTGGGAGGGGGAATCGATACGCAGTATTTT
>once|TRBJ2-7|TRBV6-5|TRBD2
CASSYWTSGSEQYF
TGTGCCAGCAGTTACTGGACTAGCGGGAGCGAGCAGTACTTC
>.|TRBJ2-1|TRBV2|TRBD2
CASSEVPSGNYNEQFF
TGTGCCAGCAGTGAGGTCCCTAGCGGGAATTACAATGAGCAGTTCTTC
>.|TRBJ1-1|TRBV5-5|.
CASSSTARNTEAFF
TGTGCCAGCAGCTCGACAGCCCGGAACACTGAAGCTTTCTTT
>.|TRBJ1-1|TRBV27|TRBD1
CASSLDPRGVNTEAFF
TGTGCCAGCAGTTTGGACCCCAGGGGGGTGAACACTGAAGCCTTCTTT
>.|TRBJ2-3|TRBV7-9|.
CASSGETF
TGTGCCAGCAGCGGAGAGACTTTT
>.|TRBJ2-5|TRBV7-2|TRBD1
CASSPHPGGETQYF
TGTGCCAGCAGCCCCCACCCAGGGGGAGAGACCCAGTACTTC
>.|TRBJ2-7|TRBV28|TRBD1
CASRLTGREQYF
TGTGCCAGCAGATTGACAGGGCGCGAGCAGTACTTC
>once|TRBJ2-7|TRBV13|.
CASRGGAAYEQYF
TGTGCCAGCAGGGGCGGGGCGGCCTACGAGCAGTACTTC
>.|TRBJ1-5|TRBV5-8|TRBD1
CASSFDRGSNQPQHF
TGTGCCAGCAGCTTTGACAGGGGTAGCAATCAGCCCCAGCATTTT
>.|TRBJ2-4|TRBV28|TRBD2
CASSPSGRMDIQYF
TGTGCCAGCAGCCCAAGCGGGAGGATGGACATTCAGTACTTC
>.|TRBJ2-1|TRBV29-1|TRBD2
CSVSTSGFEKDEQFF
TGCAGCGTTTCGACTAGCGGGTTTGAGAAGGATGAGCAGTTCTTC
>.|TRBJ2-5|TRBV15|.
CATSRDRGQQETQYF
TGTGCCACCAGCAGAGATCGCGGCCAGCAAGAGACCCAGTACTTC
>few|TRBJ2-2|TRBV6-5|.
CATRGGNTGELFF
TGTGCCACTCGAGGGGGTAACACCGGGGAGCTGTTTTTT
>.|TRBJ2-1|TRBV4-2|TRBD2
CASSQAGTSGSIGEQFF
TGTGCCAGCAGCCAAGCGGGGACTAGCGGGAGCATAGGTGAGCAGTTCTTC
>once|TRBJ2-7|TRBV2|.
CASSPWGDREQYF
TGTGCCAGCAGTCCGTGGGGGGATCGCGAGCAGTACTTC
>.|TRBJ2-2|TRBV2|.
CASSESSTGELFF
TGTGCCAGCAGTGAATCCAGCACCGGGGAGCTGTTTTTT
>.|TRBJ1-3|TRBV9|TRBD1
CASSAQRQGSGNTIYF
TGTGCCAGCAGCGCGCAGAGACAGGGCTCTGGAAACACCATATATTTT
>.|TRBJ1-1|TRBV6-1|.
CASIHTGSLEAFF
TGTGCCAGCATCCACACAGGGTCCCTTGAAGCTTTCTTT
>.|TRBJ2-5|TRBV2|.
CASSGGAGETQYF
TGTGCCAGCAGTGGAGGAGCGGGAGAGACCCAGTACTTC
>.|TRBJ2-3|TRBV9|.
CASSVERGSDTQYF
TGTGCCAGCAGCGTAGAGAGGGGGTCAGATACGCAGTATTTT
>.|TRBJ2-7|TRBV6-5|.
CASRSGVYEQYF
TGTGCCAGCAGGTCAGGGGTCTACGAGCAGTACTTC
>.|TRBJ1-5|TRBV18|.
CASSPRDSNQPQHF
TGTGCCAGCTCACCCCGGGATAGCAATCAGCCCCAGCATTTT
>.|TRBJ1-5|TRBV15|.
CATSREGGRPQHF
TGTGCCACCAGCAGAGAGGGGGGGAGGCCCCAGCATTTT
>.|TRBJ2-2|TRBV5-1|TRBD2
CASSFGGRANTGELFF
TGCGCCAGCAGCTTCGGCGGGAGGGCGAACACCGGGGAGCTGTTTTTT
>.|TRBJ1-4|TRBV6-5|.
CASSYNRNFEKLFF
TGTGCCAGCAGTTACAACAGGAACTTTGAAAAACTGTTTTTT